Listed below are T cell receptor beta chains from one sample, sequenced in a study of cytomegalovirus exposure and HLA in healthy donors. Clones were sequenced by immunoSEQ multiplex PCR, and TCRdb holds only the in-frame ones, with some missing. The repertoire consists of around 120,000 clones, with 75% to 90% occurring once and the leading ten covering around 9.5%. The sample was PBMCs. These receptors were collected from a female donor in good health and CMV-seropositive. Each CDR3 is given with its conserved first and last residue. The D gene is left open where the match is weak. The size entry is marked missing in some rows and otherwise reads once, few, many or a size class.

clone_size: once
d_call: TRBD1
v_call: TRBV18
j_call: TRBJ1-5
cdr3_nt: TGTGCCAGCTCTGAAAATAGACAGGGGGATTTGGGCCAGCCCCAGCATTTT
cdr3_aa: CASSENRQGDLGQPQHF

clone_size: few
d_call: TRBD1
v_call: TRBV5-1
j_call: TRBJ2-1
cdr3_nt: TGCGCCAGCAGCCCATGGACAGGGGGGAATGAGCAGTTCTTC
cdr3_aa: CASSPWTGGNEQFF

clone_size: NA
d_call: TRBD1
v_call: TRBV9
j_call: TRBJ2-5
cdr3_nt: TGTGCCAGCAGCGTAGCGGCAGGGGGTTATGTGGAGACCCAGTACTTC
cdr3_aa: CASSVAAGGYVETQYF

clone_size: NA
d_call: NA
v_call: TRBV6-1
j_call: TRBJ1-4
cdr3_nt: TGTGCCAGCAGTGAAGCTCTGGCTCGTAATGAAAAACTGTTTTTT
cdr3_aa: CASSEALARNEKLFF

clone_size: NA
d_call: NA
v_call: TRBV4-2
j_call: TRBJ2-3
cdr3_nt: TGTGCCAGCAGCCAGCCGCACAGGGAGGATACGCAGTATTTT
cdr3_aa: CASSQPHREDTQYF

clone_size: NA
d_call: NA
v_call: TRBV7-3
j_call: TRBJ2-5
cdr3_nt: TGTGCCAGCAGCTTAGGGACTCGGGAGACCCAGTACTTC
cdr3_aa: CASSLGTRETQYF

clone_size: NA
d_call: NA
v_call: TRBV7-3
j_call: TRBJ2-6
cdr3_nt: TGTGCCAGCAACAGGGACGGCTCTGGGGCCAACGTCCTGACTTTC
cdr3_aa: CASNRDGSGANVLTF

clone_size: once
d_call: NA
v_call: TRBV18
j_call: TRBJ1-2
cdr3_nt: TGTGCCAGCTCACCAGATAGGAGTCCCGGGTTGGTCTATGGCTACACCTTC
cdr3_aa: CASSPDRSPGLVYGYTF

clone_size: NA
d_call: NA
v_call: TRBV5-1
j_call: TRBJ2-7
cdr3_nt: TGCGCCAGCAGCTTGTCGAGCGGATATACCTACGAGCAGTACTTC
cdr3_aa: CASSLSSGYTYEQYF

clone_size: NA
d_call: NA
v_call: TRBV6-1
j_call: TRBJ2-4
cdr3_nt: TGTGCCAGCAGCACTGTAGGTCAGCGGGTTGTTCAGTACTTC
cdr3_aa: CASSTVGQRVVQYF

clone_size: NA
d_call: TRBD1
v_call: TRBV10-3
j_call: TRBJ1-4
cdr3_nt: TGTGCCACCGCCTTACGTACAGGGGGAAATGAAAAACTGTTTTTT
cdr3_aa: CATALRTGGNEKLFF

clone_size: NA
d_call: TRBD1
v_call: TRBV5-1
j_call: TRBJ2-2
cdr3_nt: TGCGCCAGCAGCTTGGGACAGGGGGCCGGGGAGCTGTTTTTT
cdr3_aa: CASSLGQGAGELFF

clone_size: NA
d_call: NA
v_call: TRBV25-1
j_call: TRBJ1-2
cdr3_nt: TGTGCCAGCCAAAACCCGGCTAACTATGGCTACACCTTC
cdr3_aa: CASQNPANYGYTF

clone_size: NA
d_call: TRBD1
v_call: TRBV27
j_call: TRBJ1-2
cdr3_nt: TGTGCCAGCAGCAACGGACAGGGGGTCTATGGCTACACCTTC
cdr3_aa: CASSNGQGVYGYTF

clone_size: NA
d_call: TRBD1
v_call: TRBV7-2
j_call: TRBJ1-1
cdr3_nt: TGTGCCAGCAGCTTAGTTCAGGGGGCGACTGAAGCTTTCTTT
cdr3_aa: CASSLVQGATEAFF

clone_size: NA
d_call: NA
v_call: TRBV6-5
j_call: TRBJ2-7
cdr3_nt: TGTGCCAGCGGTTACGGTCGGGGTCGGCGCTCCTACGAGCAGTACTTC
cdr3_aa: CASGYGRGRRSYEQYF

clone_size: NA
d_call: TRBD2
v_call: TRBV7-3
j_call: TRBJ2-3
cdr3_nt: TGTGCCAGCAGCTTAGGCGGGCGGGGGTCCACAGATACGCAGTATTTT
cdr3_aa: CASSLGGRGSTDTQYF

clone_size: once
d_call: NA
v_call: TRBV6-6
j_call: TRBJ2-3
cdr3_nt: TGTGCCAGCAGTCCCTTAGGAGGGAGGACAGATACGCAGTATTTT
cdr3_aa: CASSPLGGRTDTQYF

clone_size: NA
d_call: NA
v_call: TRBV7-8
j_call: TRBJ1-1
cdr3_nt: TGTGCCAGCAGCTTAGACTTGCACGCTGAAGCTTTCTTT
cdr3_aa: CASSLDLHAEAFF

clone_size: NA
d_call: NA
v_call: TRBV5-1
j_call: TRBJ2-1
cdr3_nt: TGCGCCAGCAGCTTGGAAGCTACCCAGCAGTTCTTC
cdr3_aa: CASSLEATQQFF

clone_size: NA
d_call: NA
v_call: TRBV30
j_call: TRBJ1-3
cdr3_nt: TGTGCCTGGAAATCGACAGCCTCTGGAAACACCATATATTTT
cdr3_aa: CAWKSTASGNTIYF

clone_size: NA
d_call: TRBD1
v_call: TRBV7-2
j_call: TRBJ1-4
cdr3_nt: TGTGCCAGCAGCCTAGACAGGGGGGGCGAAAAACTGTTTTTT
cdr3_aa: CASSLDRGGEKLFF

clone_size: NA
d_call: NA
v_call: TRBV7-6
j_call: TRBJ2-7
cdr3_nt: TGTGCCAGCAGCTTAGCGGAAGGGGGAGAGCAGTACTTC
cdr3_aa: CASSLAEGGEQYF

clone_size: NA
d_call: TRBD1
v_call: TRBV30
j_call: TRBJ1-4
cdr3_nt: TGTGCCTGGAGTGTACAGGGACAGGGTGGGCTGGGTAATGAAAAACTGTTTTTT
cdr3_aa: CAWSVQGQGGLGNEKLFF

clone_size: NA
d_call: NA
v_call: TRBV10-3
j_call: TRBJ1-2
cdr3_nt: TGTGCCATCAGTGAGTCAATCAGGGCGCAAGGCTACACCTTC
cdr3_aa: CAISESIRAQGYTF

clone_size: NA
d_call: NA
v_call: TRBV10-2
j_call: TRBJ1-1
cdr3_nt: TGCGCCAGCAGTGAAGGTCAGGGGAACACTGAAGCTTTCTTT
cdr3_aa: CASSEGQGNTEAFF

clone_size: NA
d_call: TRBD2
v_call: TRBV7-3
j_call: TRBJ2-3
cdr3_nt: TGTGCCAGCAGCTTAACCTGGAATAGCGGGGGCACAGATACGCAGTATTTT
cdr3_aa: CASSLTWNSGGTDTQYF

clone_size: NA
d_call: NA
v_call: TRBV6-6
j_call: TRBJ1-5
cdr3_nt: TGTGCCAGCAGTTACTCGATAGGCCGGGGGAGTCAGCCCCAGCATTTT
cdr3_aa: CASSYSIGRGSQPQHF

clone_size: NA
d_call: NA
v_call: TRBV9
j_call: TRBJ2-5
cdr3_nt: TGTGCCAGCAGCACTGAAGAGACCCAGTACTTC
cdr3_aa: CASSTEETQYF

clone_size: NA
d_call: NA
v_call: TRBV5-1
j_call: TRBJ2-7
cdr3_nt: TGCGCCAGCAGCTTAGGACAGAACTACGAGCAGTACTTC
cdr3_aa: CASSLGQNYEQYF

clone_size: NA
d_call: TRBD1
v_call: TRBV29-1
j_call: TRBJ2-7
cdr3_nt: TGCAGCGTTGGAACCGGGACAGGGGGCCTCGAGCAGTACTTC
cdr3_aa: CSVGTGTGGLEQYF

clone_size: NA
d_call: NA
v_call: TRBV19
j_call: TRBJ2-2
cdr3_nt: TGTGCCAGTAGCCCCACCCAGGCGAACACCGGGGAGCTGTTTTTT
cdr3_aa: CASSPTQANTGELFF

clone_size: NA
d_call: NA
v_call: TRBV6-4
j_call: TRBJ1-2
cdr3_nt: TGTGCCAGCAGTGACGGGGGGGCGAACTATGGCTACACCTTC
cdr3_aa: CASSDGGANYGYTF

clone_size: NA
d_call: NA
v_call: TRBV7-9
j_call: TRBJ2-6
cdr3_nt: TGTGCCAGCAGCTCGGTTCTTTCTGGGGCCAACGTCCTGACTTTC
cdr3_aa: CASSSVLSGANVLTF

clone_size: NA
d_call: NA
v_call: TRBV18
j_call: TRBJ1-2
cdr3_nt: TGTGCCAGCTCTCCTGGGACAAGGAACTATGGCTACACCTTC
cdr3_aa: CASSPGTRNYGYTF

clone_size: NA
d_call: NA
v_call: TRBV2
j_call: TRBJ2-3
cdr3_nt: TGTGCCAGCACCAAAGCCAATTCAGGCTGGGGCACAGATACGCAGTATTTT
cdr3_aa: CASTKANSGWGTDTQYF

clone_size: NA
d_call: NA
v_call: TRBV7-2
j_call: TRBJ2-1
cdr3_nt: TGTGCCAGCAGCTTTATCAATGAGCAGTTCTTC
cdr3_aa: CASSFINEQFF

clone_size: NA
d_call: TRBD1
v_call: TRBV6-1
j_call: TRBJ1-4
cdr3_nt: TGTGCCAGCAGTGACAGAACCGGGACAGGGAATGAAAAACTGTTTTTT
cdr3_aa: CASSDRTGTGNEKLFF

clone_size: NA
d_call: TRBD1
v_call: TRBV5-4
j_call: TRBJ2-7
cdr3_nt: TGTGCCAGCAGCATGCAGGGGGCTTTCGGAGAGCAGTACTTC
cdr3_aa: CASSMQGAFGEQYF

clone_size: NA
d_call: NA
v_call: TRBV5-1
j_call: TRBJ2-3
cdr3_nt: TGCGCCAGCAGCTTCCGACAGAGAGAGGATACGCAGTATTTT
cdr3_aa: CASSFRQREDTQYF

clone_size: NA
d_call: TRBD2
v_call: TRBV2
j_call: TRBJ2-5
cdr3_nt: TGTGCCGGCATCGGGGGGGTGCAAGAGACCCAGTACTTC
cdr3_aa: CAGIGGVQETQYF

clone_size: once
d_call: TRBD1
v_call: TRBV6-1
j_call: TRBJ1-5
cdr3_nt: TGTGCCAGCAGGCGGACAGGGGCCCTCAATCAGCCCCAGCATTTT
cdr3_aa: CASRRTGALNQPQHF

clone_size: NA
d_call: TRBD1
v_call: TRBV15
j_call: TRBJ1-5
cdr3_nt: TGTGCCACCAGTGTGGGACAGGGAGCGAATCAGCCCCAGCATTTT
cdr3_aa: CATSVGQGANQPQHF

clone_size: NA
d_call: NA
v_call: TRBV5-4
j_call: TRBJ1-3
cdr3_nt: TGTGCCAGCAGCTTTGCAGGATCAAACTCTGGAAACACCATATATTTT
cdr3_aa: CASSFAGSNSGNTIYF

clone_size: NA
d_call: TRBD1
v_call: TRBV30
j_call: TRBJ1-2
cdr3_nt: TGTGCCTGTACGGGACAGGGGATCCGCTACACCTTC
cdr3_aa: CACTGQGIRYTF

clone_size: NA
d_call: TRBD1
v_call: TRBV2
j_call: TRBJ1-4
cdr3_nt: TGTGCCAGCAGTGAAGGGACAGGGGGTAATGAAAAACTGTTTTTT
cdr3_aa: CASSEGTGGNEKLFF

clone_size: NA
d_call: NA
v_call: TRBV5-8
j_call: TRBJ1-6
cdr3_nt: TGTGCCAGCAGCCTCTATAGCTCCTATAATTCACCCCTCCACTTT
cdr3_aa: CASSLYSSYNSPLHF

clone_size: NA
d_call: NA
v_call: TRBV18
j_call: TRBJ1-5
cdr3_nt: TGTGCCAGCTCTTCGGTCCTTAATCAGCCCCAGCATTTT
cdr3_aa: CASSSVLNQPQHF

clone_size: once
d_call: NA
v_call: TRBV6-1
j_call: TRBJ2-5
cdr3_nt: TGTGCCAGCAGTTCCCAGGGGCACGAGACCCAGTACTTC
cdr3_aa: CASSSQGHETQYF

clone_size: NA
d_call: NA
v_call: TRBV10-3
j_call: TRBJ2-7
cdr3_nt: TGTGCCATCAGTGATTCCGGGACCTACGAGCAGTACTTC
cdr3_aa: CAISDSGTYEQYF

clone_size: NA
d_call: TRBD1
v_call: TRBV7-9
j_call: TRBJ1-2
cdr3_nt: TGTGCCAGCAGCGGGACAGGGTCGAAGGGCTACACCTTC
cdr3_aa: CASSGTGSKGYTF

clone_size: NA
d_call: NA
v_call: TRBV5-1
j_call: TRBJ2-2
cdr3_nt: TGCGCCAGTCTCAGGGGGACTGGGAACACCGGGGAGCTGTTTTTT
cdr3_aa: CASLRGTGNTGELFF

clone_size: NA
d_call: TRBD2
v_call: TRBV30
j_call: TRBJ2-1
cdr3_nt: TGTGCCTGGAGTGACCTTGGACTAGTCGGGCAAGGCATGTACGGCAATGAGCAGTTCTTC
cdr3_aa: CAWSDLGLVGQGMYGNEQFF